The following is a T cell receptor (beta chain) sequence with its context. No antigen is known for it. Being one base from a much bigger clone, this may be a read error. V shed 5 bases and J shed 2 bases, with 13 bases lying between them. The CDR3 loop spans 14 amino acids. Germline V gene sequence: CDR1 SEHNR, CDR2 FQNEAQ (reference sequence). The entry originates in a study of Graves' ophthalmopathy and Graves' hyperthyroidism. People with hyperthyroidism were aged 18 to 65 and newly diagnosed, under 2 months' duration. The authors amplified TCR beta CDR3 regions, and they did so from RNA transcripts for repertoire sequencing. The workflow started with a first-round RT-PCR run with HTBI primers and then moved on to a second-round multiplex PCR. Via MiXCR, TCRdb re-called the multiplex PCR reads, giving one row per CDR3 protein. Of about 1.2 million distinct CDR3 sequences listed, roughly two fifths are singletons.

Points from the study as a whole: Blood samples also showed most expanded thyroid clonotypes exceeding 0.001 frequency. Sensitivity of 87.88% and specificity of almost 83% were achieved when a 13-signature model separated ophthalmopathy from stable hyperthyroidism. The model predicted ophthalmopathy progression with about 71% sensitivity and around 74% specificity.

This sequence originates from an adult man with Graves' hyperthyroidism. Sequenced sample: peripheral blood or thyroid tissue (not recorded which). The chain has TRBV7-9 and TRBJ2-7; weak D call: TRBD1 (6 bases). The CDR3 DNA reads as TGTGCCAGCAGCCGTCGGGACACTGCCTACGAGCAGTACTTC. Its translation is CASSRRDTAYEQYF.